Listed here are 29 T cell receptor beta chains from one sample, sequenced in a study of neurological immune-mediated disorders. TCRdb passed the 5' RACE reads through MiXCR, listing each CDR3 protein once. The table shows more than 25,000 distinct CDR3 sequences, with 4% occurring only once. The sequencing sample was made of CD4+ T cells from blood. All receptors come from a woman between 40 and 50 years old in good health.

The sample holds many counts of this clonotype. The V gene is TRBV27, the J gene TRBJ2-7; tentatively, D is TRBD2 (5 bases). Germline loops: CDR1 MNHEY, CDR2 SMNVEV (reference sequence). CDR3 length: 13 amino acids. Trimming removed 3 bases from V and 2 bases from J, with 8 bases in between. The CDR3 DNA is TGTGCCAGCAGTTTTCTCGGGGCCTACGAGCAGTACTTC. This codes for CASSFLGAYEQYF.

This clonotype was found many times. CDR3 in DNA: TGCAGTGCTCATTTATACAATGAGCAGTTCTTC. Amino acids: CSAHLYNEQFF. J is TRBJ2-1 and V is TRBV20-1, with no clear D. Deletions cut 5 bases from V and 4 bases from J, with 6 bases between. CDR1 is DFQATT, CDR2 SNEGSKA, per germline (reference sequence). The CDR3 runs to 11 residues.

The chain is built from TRBV30 and TRBJ1-4, with D perhaps TRBD1 (6 bases). Between the trimmed V and J ends, which lost 8 bases and 10 bases, there was a span of 14 bases. The CDR3 runs 11 residues. CDR1 is GTSNPN, CDR2 SVGIG, per germline (reference sequence). CDR3 loop: CALPEGGKLFF. The CDR3, as DNA: TGTGCCCTACCCGAAGGGGGAAAACTGTTTTTT.

The chain carries TRBV6-1 and TRBJ2-3, with D uncertain. Per the germline V gene, CDR1 is MNHNS and CDR2 is SASEGT. The CDR3 has 16 residues. V lost 1 base and J 1 base, leaving 12 bases between the germline ends. Here the CDR3 reads CASSEGVGKGTDTQYF. In DNA, the CDR3 is TGTGCCAGCAGTGAAGGGGTGGGGAAGGGCACAGATACGCAGTATTTT.

This clonotype was counted at least ten times. V is TRBV20-1 and J is TRBJ2-1; tentatively, D is TRBD1 (6 bases). The V gene lost 5 bases and the J gene lost 9 bases, with 11 bases spanning the gap. The CDR3 spans 11 residues. The germline gives CDR1 DFQATT, CDR2 SNEGSKA (reference sequence). CDR3: CSAEQGAEQFF. Here the CDR3 DNA reads TGCAGTGCTGAACAGGGTGCTGAGCAGTTCTTC.

There are many counts of this clonotype. J is TRBJ1-3 and V is TRBV6-5, with D hard to call. The length of the CDR3 is 13 residues. The V and J ends lost 7 bases and 4 bases respectively, with 11 bases between them. CDR1 is MNHEY and CDR2 is SVGAGI in the germline V gene. The CDR3 DNA is TGTGCCAGCACCACTTTTCTGGGAAACACCATATATTTT. Its protein product is CASTTFLGNTIYF.

This clonotype has at least ten counts. J is TRBJ2-1 and V is TRBV7-2; 9 bases are a match to TRBD2. Trimming cost V 3 bases and J 9 bases; bases outside gene matches: 6. This CDR3 contains 14 residues. Germline CDR1 is SGHTA and CDR2 is FQGNSA. This chain's CDR3 is CASSFWGGGAEQFF. In DNA, the CDR3 is TGTGCCAGCAGCTTTTGGGGCGGGGGGGCTGAGCAGTTCTTC.

This clonotype showed up many times. The chain links TRBV5-1 to TRBJ2-3; 12 bases are shared with TRBD2. The CDR3 has 15 residues. Germline V lookup: CDR1 SGHRS, CDR2 YFSETQ. With V trimmed by 3 bases and J by 4 bases, 3 bases remained unmatched. The CDR3 region has the DNA TGCGCCAGCAGCTCGACTAGCGGGGGATCAGATACGCAGTATTTT. Translating it yields CASSSTSGGSDTQYF. The variable domain in full, completed from reference TRBV5-1 and TRBJ2-3, reads KAGVTQTPRYLIKTRGQQVTLSCSPISGHRSVSWYQQTPGQGLQFLFEYFSETQRNKGNFPGRFSGRQFSNSRSEMNVSTLELGDSALYLCASSSTSGGSDTQYFGPGTRLTVL.

This clonotype was seen ten or more times. V and J are TRBV5-1 and TRBJ2-2; weak D call: TRBD2 (5 bases). CDR1 is SGHRS, CDR2 YFSETQ, per germline. Trimming took off 1 base at V and 7 bases at J, with 8 bases between the two ends. The CDR3 has 13 amino acids. CDR3 sequence: CASSLSGGGELFF. CDR3 nucleotide sequence: TGCGCCAGCAGCTTGTCCGGAGGCGGGGAGCTGTTTTTT.

This clonotype was detected ten times or more. This sequence joins TRBV7-9 and TRBJ1-4, with 9 bases matching TRBD1. This CDR3 comprises 16 residues. Germline lookup yields CDR1 SEHNR and CDR2 FQNEAQ (reference sequence). The J segment lost 7 bases and the V segment lost 5 bases, leaving 11 bases of the junction unmatched. In nucleotides, the CDR3 is TGTGCCAGCAGCCTCGCCGGGACAGGGAGTGGTGAAAAACTGTTTTTT. Protein: CASSLAGTGSGEKLFF.

This clonotype was counted many times. This rearrangement joins TRBV25-1 to TRBJ2-1; 8 bases agree with TRBD2. The trim removed 2 bases at V and 9 bases at J, leaving 6 bases unmatched. CDR1 is MGHDK and CDR2 is SYGVNS in the germline V gene. CDR3 length: 14 residues. The CDR3 sequence: CASSEAGGGTEQFF. The CDR3 bases are TGTGCCAGCAGTGAAGCGGGAGGAGGGACTGAGCAGTTCTTC.

This clonotype was detected ten times or more. The chain employs TRBV14 and TRBJ2-7; no clear D. The germline gives CDR1 SGHDN, CDR2 FVKESK. The CDR3 has 14 amino acids. V gave up 4 bases and J gave up 2 bases, with 12 bases separating them. In nucleotides, the CDR3 is TGTGCCAGCAGCCGTGGTAGGGCTACCTACGAGCAGTACTTC. Translating gives CASSRGRATYEQYF. The entire variable domain, with the rest obtained from reference TRBV14 and TRBJ2-7, is as follows: EAGVTQFPSHSVIEKGQTVTLRCDPISGHDNLYWYRRVMGKEIKFLLHFVKESKQDESGMPNNRFLAERTGGTYSTLKVQPAELEDSGVYFCASSRGRATYEQYFGPGTRLTVT.

This clonotype has a count of ten or more. CDR3 region: CASSPRYNEQFF. The CDR3, as DNA: TGCGCCAGCAGCCCCCGGTACAATGAGCAGTTCTTC. The V gene is TRBV5-1, the J gene TRBJ2-1; D unresolved. This CDR3 comprises 12 residues. The ends were cut back, 4 bases at V and 4 bases at J, with 6 bases in the middle. The germline V gene has CDR1 SGHRS and CDR2 YFSETQ.

This clonotype occurred many times. The chain recombines TRBV7-8 with TRBJ2-3, with D possibly matching TRBD1 (6 bases). Trimming pared 5 bases from V and 1 base from J, leaving 13 bases between. Germline V lookup: CDR1 SGHVS, CDR2 FQNEAQ. The CDR3 runs 15 residues. DNA of the CDR3: TGTGCCAGCAGCCTAAGGGACACCCGCACAGATACGCAGTATTTT. Encoded protein: CASSLRDTRTDTQYF. Full variable domain (remainder filled in from reference TRBV7-8 and TRBJ2-3): GAGVSQSPRYKVAKRGQDVALRCDPISGHVSLFWYQQALGQGPEFLTYFQNEAQLDKSGLPSDRFFAERPEGSVSTLKIQRTQQEDSAVYLCASSLRDTRTDTQYFGPGTRLTVL.

This clonotype was observed many times. This chain connects TRBV5-5 to TRBJ2-1; tentatively, D is TRBD2 (5 bases). The CDR3 is 15 amino acids. Germline V gene sequence: CDR1 SGHKS, CDR2 YYEKEE (reference sequence). Trimming pared 9 bases from V and 4 bases from J, leaving 20 bases between. DNA for the CDR3: TGTGCCAACCTACCCCTAGCAACTCCATACAATGAGCAGTTCTTC. It yields the protein CANLPLATPYNEQFF.

This clonotype appeared many times. The chain links TRBV18 to TRBJ1-5, with 7 bases lining up with TRBD1. After removal of 3 bases from V and 0 bases from J, the junction contained 2 bases not matched to a gene. Germline loops: CDR1 KGHSH, CDR2 LQKENI. The length of the CDR3 is 15 residues. The CDR3: CASSPGQYSNQPQHF. Here the CDR3 DNA reads TGTGCCAGCTCACCGGGACAGTATAGCAATCAGCCCCAGCATTTT.

In its sample, this clonotype was seen many times. The V and J genes are TRBV6-5 and TRBJ1-2, with TRBD1 as a possible D gene (5 bases). The CDR3 covers 15 residues. V was shortened by 8 bases and J by 0 bases, with 16 bases between the two germline ends. Germline V gene sequence: CDR1 MNHEY, CDR2 SVGAGI. CDR3 DNA sequence: TGTGCCAGCGCCAACCCGACAGCCTCTAACTATGGCTACACCTTC. Its translation: CASANPTASNYGYTF.

This clonotype appeared many times. The rearrangement joins TRBV7-2 to TRBJ2-1; D may be TRBD1 (6 bases). Trimming shortened V by 5 bases and J by 8 bases, and 19 bases separated the two germline ends. The CDR3 loop spans 15 amino acids. CDR1 and CDR2 (germline): SGHTA, FQGNSA. DNA of the CDR3: TGTGCCAGCAGCCCACAGGGATTGCTCGCAGATGAGCAGTTCTTC. Translation gives CASSPQGLLADEQFF.

This clonotype was detected ten times or more. The gene calls are TRBV6-1 and TRBJ2-1; D possibly uses TRBD1 or TRBD2 (5 bases each). CDR3 size: 14 residues. V gave up 5 bases and J gave up 9 bases, with 17 bases separating them. Germline V lookup: CDR1 MNHNS, CDR2 SASEGT. In DNA form, the CDR3 reads TGTGCCAGCAGTCAAAGGGGACCGAGGATTGAGCAGTTCTTC. Translation: CASSQRGPRIEQFF.

This clonotype was recorded many times. The chain links TRBV20-1 to TRBJ1-3; D is perhaps TRBD1 (6 bases). V shed 0 bases and J shed 3 bases, with 24 bases lying between them. CDR1 and CDR2 from the germline V gene are DFQATT and SNEGSKA (reference sequence). CDR3 size: 19 residues. The CDR3 DNA follows: TGCAGTGCTAGAGATCTTGAGGGGGGCAGAAGTTTTTATGGAAACACCATATATTTT. Its protein product is CSARDLEGGRSFYGNTIYF.

This clonotype was observed at least ten times. This chain joins TRBV18 and TRBJ2-1, with 7 bases identical to TRBD1. CDR1 is KGHSH, CDR2 LQKENI, per germline. The CDR3 is 14 residues long. V was pared by 4 bases and J by 4 bases, with 4 bases of the junction left unmatched. CDR3 sequence (DNA): TGTGCCAGCTCACGACCGACAGGGTACAATGAGCAGTTCTTC. Translated: CASSRPTGYNEQFF.

This clonotype was seen many times. This rearrangement joins TRBV12-3 or TRBV12-4 to TRBJ1-2; D may be TRBD1 (6 bases). The ends were cut back, 5 bases at V and 7 bases at J, with 8 bases in the middle. The CDR3 is made up of 11 amino acids. The CDR3 DNA sequence: TGTGCCAGCAGTAAGGGGGTTGGCTACACCTTC. Translating gives CASSKGVGYTF.

This clonotype was picked up many times. The rearrangement uses TRBV6-5 and TRBJ2-3; no reliable D call. Per germline, CDR1 MNHEY and CDR2 SVGAGI. This CDR3 has 15 amino acids. The germline V and J ends were trimmed by 2 bases and 0 bases, with 9 bases remaining between them. The CDR3 DNA reads as TGTGCCAGCAGTTACGAGGCCGCTAGCACAGATACGCAGTATTTT. This sequence encodes CASSYEAASTDTQYF.

Ten or more counts support this clonotype. V and J are TRBV5-1 and TRBJ1-1, with TRBD1 matching over 7 bases. CDR1 is SGHRS, CDR2 YFSETQ, per germline. This CDR3 spans 15 amino acids. V dropped 4 bases and J dropped 0; count of bases not matched to a gene: 6. The CDR3 DNA sequence: TGCGCCAGCAGCCCCAGACAGGGTCTGAACACTGAAGCTTTCTTT. Its translation is CASSPRQGLNTEAFF.

This clonotype appeared many times. The chain is built from TRBV5-1 and TRBJ2-3, with D uncertain. The CDR3 extends over 16 amino acids. The V gene lost 4 bases and the J gene lost 1 base, with 16 bases spanning the gap. The germline V gene encodes CDR1 SGHRS and CDR2 YFSETQ. The DNA of the CDR3 is TGCGCCAGCAGCCTCGAAGGTAACAGCCGCACAGATACGCAGTATTTT. Protein product: CASSLEGNSRTDTQYF.

The chain recombines TRBV27 with TRBJ1-3; D gene uncertain. The CDR3 covers 11 residues. Trimming cost V 6 bases and J 9 bases, with 9 bases left between them. Germline V CDR1 and CDR2: MNHEY, SMNVEV (reference sequence). The CDR3 loop is CASSGGSTIYF. The CDR3 coding sequence is TGTGCCAGCAGCGGCGGGAGCACCATATATTTT.

There are many counts of this clonotype. This rearrangement joins TRBV20-1 to TRBJ2-3; D is ambiguous. The germline V gene has CDR1 DFQATT and CDR2 SNEGSKA (reference sequence). The ends were cut back, 3 bases at V and 4 bases at J, with 11 bases in the middle. CDR3 length: 13 residues. This CDR3 is CSASPQSPDTQYF. The DNA of the CDR3 is TGCAGTGCTAGTCCGCAGAGCCCAGATACGCAGTATTTT.

In its sample, this clonotype was seen many times. The chain uses TRBV19 and TRBJ2-3; 9 bases map to TRBD2. With V trimmed by 2 bases and J by 3 bases, 6 bases remained unmatched. Germline V lookup: CDR1 LNHDA, CDR2 SQIVND (reference sequence). The CDR3 is 16 amino acids. The CDR3 sequence is CASSIRGGAKTDTQYF. The CDR3 DNA follows: TGTGCCAGTAGTATACGCGGGGGGGCGAAAACAGATACGCAGTATTTT.

This clonotype was found many times. V usage is TRBV3-1 and J usage is TRBJ2-5, with 12 positions matching TRBD2. The germline gives CDR1 LGHDT, CDR2 YNNKEL (reference sequence). This CDR3 region has 15 residues. The trim removed 4 bases at V and 5 bases at J, leaving 5 bases unmatched. CDR3 sequence reads: CASSLRTSGIETQYF. CDR3 nucleotide sequence: TGTGCCAGCAGCCTCCGGACTAGCGGGATTGAGACCCAGTACTTC.